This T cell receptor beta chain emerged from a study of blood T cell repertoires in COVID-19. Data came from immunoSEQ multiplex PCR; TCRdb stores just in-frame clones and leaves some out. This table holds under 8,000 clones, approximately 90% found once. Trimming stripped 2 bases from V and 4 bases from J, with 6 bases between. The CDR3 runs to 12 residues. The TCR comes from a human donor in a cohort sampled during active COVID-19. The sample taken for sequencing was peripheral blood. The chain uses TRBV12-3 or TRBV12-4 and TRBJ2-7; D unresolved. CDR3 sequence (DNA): TGTGCCAGCAGTTTATACGGTTACGAGCAGTACTTC. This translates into CASSLYGYEQYF.